This TCR beta chain came from a study of cytomegalovirus exposure and HLA in healthy donors. The PCR contained 60 Vbeta and 13 Jbeta primers. Generated by immunoSEQ multiplex PCR, the TCRdb table keeps only in-frame clones and is missing some. The top ten clones hold around 3.6% of a sample with about 200,000 clones, 70% to 85% of them seen once. The V segment lost 3 bases and the J segment 0 bases; nucleotides outside the gene matches: 5. Germline V gene data show CDR1 as LNHDA and CDR2 as SQIVND (reference sequence). This CDR3 has 17 amino acids. The receptor was derived from a man aged 35-49 years in good health and CMV-seropositive. Sequencing was done on a sample of PBMCs. The chain carries TRBV19 and TRBJ2-3, with 11 bases fitting TRBD2. This chain's CDR3 is CASSIGLAGGSTDTQYF. CDR3 nucleotide sequence: TGTGCCAGTAGTATCGGCCTAGCGGGGGGTAGCACAGATACGCAGTATTTT. Full variable domain (missing parts from reference TRBV19 and TRBJ2-3): DGGITQSPKYLFRKEGQNVTLSCEQNLNHDAMYWYRQDPGQGLRLIYYSQIVNDFQKGDIAEGYSVSREKKESFPLTVTSAQKNPTAFYLCASSIGLAGGSTDTQYFGPGTRLTVL.